This T cell receptor beta chain was documented in a study of shared clonotypes between healthy human individuals. TCRdb's table, derived via immunoSEQ multiplex PCR, lists solely in-frame clones and lacks some. The table lists a few million clones, 85% to 95% of them singletons, with around 1.8% in the top ten. CD45RO negativity and positive selection for CCR7 defined naive CD8 cells, a population that excluded terminally differentiated effector memory CD45RA+ cells. Germline CDR1 and CDR2: MGHDK and SYGVNS. The CDR3 extends over 15 amino acids. Unmatched junction bases numbered 7, after V lost 4 bases and J lost 1 base.

The sample consisted of naive CD8+ T cells from PBMCs. The chain links TRBV25-1 to TRBJ2-7; 7 nucleotides agree with TRBD2. This receptor was taken from a man younger than 30 in good health. Some clones in this sample may be carry-over from other donors' samples. The CDR3 DNA sequence: TGTGCCAGCAGTGGGCTTTCCGGGAGGTCCTACGAGCAGTACTTC. Amino acids: CASSGLSGRSYEQYF.